Following are 28 T cell receptor beta chains from one sample sequenced in a study of early stage breast cancer tumors. Sequencing used immunoSEQ multiplex PCR; TCRdb keeps in-frame clones, though not all of them. The profile shows tens of thousands of clones, roughly two thirds of them singletons. Sequenced: blood. The receptors originated from a person between 50 and 60 years old with breast cancer.

This chain links TRBV25-1 with TRBJ1-1; the D gene is possibly TRBD1 (5 bases). Per germline, CDR1 MGHDK and CDR2 SYGVNS. The CDR3 contains 14 residues. Deletions cut 7 bases from V and 4 bases from J, with 16 bases between. CDR3 amino acids: CASTWGDGSTEAFF. CDR3 nucleotides: TGTGCCAGCACTTGGGGGGACGGGAGCACTGAAGCTTTCTTT. Together with reference TRBV25-1 and TRBJ1-1, the CDR3 gives the full variable domain: EADIYQTPRYLVIGTGKKITLECSQTMGHDKMYWYQQDPGMELHLIHYSYGVNSTEKGDLSSESTVSRIRTEHFPLTLESARPSHTSQYLCASTWGDGSTEAFFGQGTRLTVV.

J is TRBJ2-7 and V is TRBV18, with D uncertain. This CDR3 has 14 residues. V lost 3 bases and J lost 3, with 12 bases in between. Germline CDR1 is KGHSH and CDR2 is LQKENI. The CDR3 DNA reads as TGTGCCAGCTCACCGGAGACGGGTTTCTACGAGCAGTACTTC. It codes for CASSPETGFYEQYF.

This chain links TRBV7-3 with TRBJ2-1; 8 nucleotides align to TRBD2. Germline trimming cut 4 bases from V and 6 bases from J; bases unmatched to any gene: 8. Germline V gives CDR1 SGHTA, CDR2 FQGTGA. The CDR3 spans 15 residues. The CDR3 loop reads CASSSGGGGPNEQFF. The CDR3 DNA is TGTGCCAGCAGCTCGGGAGGGGGAGGTCCCAATGAGCAGTTCTTC.

CDR3 in amino acids: CASSVGGQGTTFF. The CDR3 DNA sequence: TGTGCCAGCAGCGTAGGTGGACAGGGTACGACTTTCTTT. The chain couples TRBV9 to TRBJ1-1, with TRBD1 matching 8 bases. Germline CDR1 SGDLS, CDR2 YYNGEE. CDR3 length: 13 residues. V trimming: 0 bases; J trimming: 12 bases; junction bases outside the gene matches: 7.

The chain couples TRBV6-5 to TRBJ2-5, with a weak D call TRBD1 (5 bases). Germline loops: CDR1 MNHEY, CDR2 SVGAGI. The CDR3 is 13 residues long. Trimming cost V 8 bases and J 3 bases, with 13 bases left between them. The CDR3 sequence: CASRSGSEETQYF. CDR3 nucleotide sequence: TGTGCCAGCCGTTCAGGGTCGGAAGAGACCCAGTACTTC.

This clone rates as medium-sized. The CDR3 region has the DNA TGTGCCAGCAGCTTACAGGGGTTTAGCAATCAGCCCCAGCATTTT. Its translation: CASSLQGFSNQPQHF. This sequence joins TRBV5-8 and TRBJ1-5; TRBD1 matches 7 bases. Germline CDR1 reads SGHTS; CDR2 reads YDEGEE. The V gene end was trimmed by 2 bases and the J gene end by 0 bases; junction bases not matched to a gene: 2. The CDR3 is 15 residues long.

This sequence joins TRBV7-2 and TRBJ2-5, with a weak D call TRBD2 (7 bases). The CDR3 has 13 residues. The V gene lost 5 bases and the J gene lost 5 bases, with 12 bases spanning the gap. Germline CDR1 and CDR2: SGHTA and FQGNSA. The CDR3 protein is CASSKGRGETQYF. The CDR3 nucleotides are TGTGCCAGCAGCAAGGGGAGGGGGGAGACCCAGTACTTC.

This clone has just a few counts. The CDR3 DNA reads as TGCGCCAGCAGCTTTACGTGGGGGGCCCAAGAGACCCAGTACTTC. Translating it yields CASSFTWGAQETQYF. This chain joins TRBV5-1 and TRBJ2-5; D assignment may be TRBD1 or TRBD2 (6 bases each). Germline CDR1 is SGHRS and CDR2 is YFSETQ. The CDR3 length is 15 residues. V was pared by 2 bases and J by 1 base, with 12 bases between.

Judged by abundance, this clone is medium-sized. The rearrangement uses TRBV11-2 and TRBJ2-7; D gene uncertain. The V gene lost 5 bases and the J gene lost 3 bases, with 11 bases spanning the gap. The germline V gene has CDR1 SGHAT and CDR2 FQNNGV. CDR3 length: 13 amino acids. This CDR3 is CASSLGTNYEQYF. For the CDR3, the DNA is TGTGCCAGCAGCCTTGGTACTAACTACGAGCAGTACTTC.

The V call is TRBV7-8, the J call TRBJ2-7; D may correspond to TRBD1 or TRBD2 (5 bases each). The germline V gene encodes CDR1 SGHVS and CDR2 FQNEAQ. V was shortened by 0 bases and J by 6 bases, with 12 bases between the two germline ends. This CDR3 is 14 amino acids long. The CDR3 DNA reads as TGTGCCAGCAGCTTAGCGCCCGGGACGGGCGAGCAGTACTTC. As protein: CASSLAPGTGEQYF.

The V call is TRBV2, the J call TRBJ2-3; TRBD2 matches at 10 bases. With 4 bases clipped from V and 4 bases from J, the junction kept 5 bases outside the gene matches. CDR3 length: 15 residues. Per germline, CDR1 SNHLY and CDR2 FYNNEI. CDR3 coding DNA: TGTGCCAGCAGTGGTCTAGCGGGAGTTGCAGATACGCAGTATTTT. Translating gives CASSGLAGVADTQYF.

This clone appeared once. V and J are TRBV10-3 and TRBJ2-7, with D hard to call. V lost 4 bases, J lost 5 bases, and 12 bases lay in between. In germline, CDR1 is ENHRY, CDR2 SYGVKD. This CDR3 contains 13 residues. The CDR3 is CAISVDFEDEQYF. The CDR3 region has the DNA TGTGCCATCAGTGTGGATTTTGAGGACGAGCAGTACTTC.

This clone was seen more than once but under ten times. This chain links TRBV6-1 with TRBJ1-5; D gene ambiguous. The CDR3 is made up of 14 amino acids. Trimming took 7 bases from V and 3 from J, leaving 13 bases between them. The germline gives CDR1 MNHNS, CDR2 SASEGT. CDR3 bases: TGTGCCAGCAAGGTATGGGGAGACAATCAGCCCCAGCATTTT. Translation gives CASKVWGDNQPQHF.

The chain recombines TRBV11-2 with TRBJ2-7; D remains ambiguous. V was trimmed by 0 bases and J by 4 bases, leaving 13 bases between them. The CDR3 has 15 amino acids. Germline CDR1 is SGHAT and CDR2 is FQNNGV. The CDR3 region is CASSLDPGGSYEQYF. The CDR3 DNA reads TGTGCCAGCAGCTTAGACCCCGGTGGTAGTTACGAGCAGTACTTC.

The rearrangement links TRBV11-2 to TRBJ1-4; 8 nucleotides line up with TRBD1. The CDR3 totals 15 residues. From germline, CDR1 is SGHAT and CDR2 FQNNGV. Trimming at V came to 3 bases and at J to 7 bases, leaving 7 bases not matched to a gene. The CDR3 loop is CASSFGQGLFEKLFF. CDR3 bases: TGTGCCAGCAGCTTTGGACAGGGTTTATTTGAAAAACTGTTTTTT.

The gene calls are TRBV7-2 and TRBJ2-1, with 7 bases lining up with TRBD2. The CDR3 is 14 residues long. Germline V gene lookup returns CDR1 SGHTA and CDR2 FQGNSA. Losses at the gene ends were 10 bases for V and 7 bases for J; bases not matched to a gene: 13. For the CDR3, the DNA is TGTGCCACCTCGCGTGGCGGGAGTATGAATGAGCAGTTCTTC. Translated: CATSRGGSMNEQFF.

The chain has TRBV7-9 and TRBJ1-3; 7 nucleotides line up with TRBD1. The trim removed 5 bases at V and 3 bases at J, leaving 7 bases unmatched. Looked up from germline, CDR1 is SEHNR and CDR2 is FQNEAQ (reference sequence). CDR3 length: 15 residues. The CDR3 DNA reads as TGTGCCAGCAGCCCGAACAGGGGATTTGGAAACACCATATATTTT. This sequence encodes CASSPNRGFGNTIYF.

This clone was found once. The V gene is TRBV2, the J gene TRBJ1-2, with 12 bases identical to TRBD1. Germline V gene sequence: CDR1 SNHLY, CDR2 FYNNEI. Losses at the gene ends were 2 bases for V and 6 bases for J; bases not matched to a gene: 4. This CDR3 has 15 residues. The CDR3 bases are TGTGCCAGCAGTGAAAAGGGACAGGGGGCGCATGGCTACACCTTC. This codes for CASSEKGQGAHGYTF. Together with reference TRBV2 and TRBJ1-2, the CDR3 gives the full variable domain: EPEVTQTPSHQVTQMGQEVILRCVPISNHLYFYWYRQILGQKVEFLVSFYNNEISEKSEIFDDQFSVERPDGSNFTLKIRSTKLEDSAMYFCASSEKGQGAHGYTFGSGTRLTVV.

V is TRBV5-1 and J is TRBJ2-1, with unresolved D. The ends were cut back, 3 bases at V and 6 bases at J, with 10 bases in the middle. Germline V gene data show CDR1 as SGHRS and CDR2 as YFSETQ. The CDR3 is made up of 13 amino acids. DNA for the CDR3: TGCGCCAGCAGCTACCTATCGCCCAATGAGCAGTTCTTC. Its protein product is CASSYLSPNEQFF. Drawing the rest from reference TRBV5-1 and TRBJ2-1, the complete variable domain is KAGVTQTPRYLIKTRGQQVTLSCSPISGHRSVSWYQQTPGQGLQFLFEYFSETQRNKGNFPGRFSGRQFSNSRSEMNVSTLELGDSALYLCASSYLSPNEQFFGPGTRLTVL.

The chain uses TRBV19 and TRBJ1-2; maybe TRBD1 (6 bases). Trimming took off 3 bases at V and 3 bases at J, with 17 bases between the two ends. Germline CDR1 reads LNHDA; CDR2 reads SQIVND (reference sequence). The CDR3 length is 16 residues. CDR3 sequence: CASSIPGGPSYYGYTF. The CDR3 DNA follows: TGTGCCAGTAGTATTCCCGGGGGGCCGAGTTACTATGGCTACACCTTC.

The chain recombines TRBV28 with TRBJ1-2, with a tentative D call TRBD1 (5 bases). The CDR3 covers 14 residues. CDR1 is MDHEN and CDR2 is SYDVKM in the germline V gene. V lost 3 bases, J lost 1 base, and 9 bases lay in between. CDR3 in amino acids: CASSFGGGNYGYTF. CDR3 in DNA: TGTGCCAGCAGTTTTGGGGGGGGTAACTATGGCTACACCTTC.

The rearrangement joins TRBV27 to TRBJ1-1; D gene unclear. The germline CDR1 and CDR2 sequences are MNHEY and SMNVEV (reference sequence). This CDR3 is 13 amino acids long. V shed 6 bases and J shed 11 bases, with 19 bases lying between them. The CDR3 is CASRSIGMGVAFF. The CDR3 coding sequence is TGTGCCAGCAGGTCAATCGGTATGGGTGTTGCTTTCTTT.

The chain recombines TRBV10-2 with TRBJ1-5; perhaps TRBD1 as D (5 bases). This CDR3 is 14 amino acids long. Trimming removed 7 bases from V and 7 bases from J, with 17 bases in between. CDR1 is WSHSY, CDR2 SAAADI, per germline. The CDR3 nucleotides read TGCGCCAGCAAGCAGGGCCTTGAGGGACAGCCCCAGCATTTT. This sequence encodes CASKQGLEGQPQHF.

The DNA for the CDR3 is TGTGCCAGTAGTACCCGCCGCAGTTTGGCCTCCTACGAGCAGTACTTC. This encodes CASSTRRSLASYEQYF. The chain joins TRBV19 to TRBJ2-7, with no clear D. The CDR3 runs 16 residues. CDR1 is LNHDA, CDR2 SQIVND, per germline (reference sequence). Trimming removed 4 bases from V and 0 bases from J, with 16 bases in between.

The rearrangement uses TRBV5-4 and TRBJ2-3; D remains unclear. The ends were cut back, 0 bases at V and 0 bases at J, with 5 bases in the middle. The CDR3 extends over 14 amino acids. Germline V lookup: CDR1 SGHNT, CDR2 YYREEE (reference sequence). The CDR3 loop reads CASSLVGSTDTQYF. The CDR3 bases are TGTGCCAGCAGCTTGGTCGGGAGCACAGATACGCAGTATTTT.

The chain recombines TRBV7-2 with TRBJ2-1; the D gene could be TRBD1 or TRBD2 (5 bases each). Germline CDR1 is SGHTA and CDR2 is FQGNSA. The CDR3 runs to 15 residues. Trimming took 1 base from V and 4 from J, leaving 11 bases between them. Here the CDR3 DNA reads TGTGCCAGCAGCTTAGGACGGGACGCTTACAATGAGCAGTTCTTC. Protein product: CASSLGRDAYNEQFF. The whole variable domain, remainder taken from reference TRBV7-2 and TRBJ2-1, is GAGVSQSPSNKVTEKGKDVELRCDPISGHTALYWYRQSLGQGLEFLIYFQGNSAPDKSGLPSDRFSAERTGGSVSTLTIQRTQQEDSAVYLCASSLGRDAYNEQFFGPGTRLTVL.

This clone was recorded a few times. The chain joins TRBV10-3 to TRBJ2-7, with 9 positions matching TRBD1. CDR3 length equals 15 residues. V dropped 0 bases and J dropped 5; count of bases not matched to a gene: 5. Germline loops: CDR1 ENHRY, CDR2 SYGVKD. CDR3 sequence reads: CAISESNRGPNEQYF. CDR3 sequence (DNA): TGTGCCATCAGTGAGTCGAACAGGGGGCCCAACGAGCAGTACTTC.

The chain uses TRBV28 and TRBJ2-7; D is tentatively TRBD1 or TRBD2 (5 bases each). Germline V gene lookup returns CDR1 MDHEN and CDR2 SYDVKM. V was pared by 6 bases and J by 1 base, with 16 bases between. This CDR3 is 15 amino acids long. CDR3 bases: TGTGCCAGCAGCCTCCCGGGGACGCCATCCTACGAGCAGTACTTC. It translates to CASSLPGTPSYEQYF.